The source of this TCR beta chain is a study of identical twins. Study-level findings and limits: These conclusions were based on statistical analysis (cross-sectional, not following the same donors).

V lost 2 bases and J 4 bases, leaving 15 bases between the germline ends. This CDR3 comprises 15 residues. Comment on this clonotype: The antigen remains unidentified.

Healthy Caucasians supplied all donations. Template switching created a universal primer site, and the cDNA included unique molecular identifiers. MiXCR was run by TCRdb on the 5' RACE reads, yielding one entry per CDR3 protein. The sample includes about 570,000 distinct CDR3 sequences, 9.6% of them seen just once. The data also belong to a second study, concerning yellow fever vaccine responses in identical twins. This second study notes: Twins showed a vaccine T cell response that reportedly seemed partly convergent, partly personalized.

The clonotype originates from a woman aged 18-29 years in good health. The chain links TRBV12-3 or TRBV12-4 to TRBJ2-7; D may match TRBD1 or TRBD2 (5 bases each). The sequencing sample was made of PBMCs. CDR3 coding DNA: TGTGCCAGCAGTTTACTTGGGGGTTCCAAATACGAGCAGTACTTC. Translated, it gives CASSLLGGSKYEQYF.